The rows below give T cell receptor beta chains drawn from one sample of a study of human T cells and chemical hapten exposure. TCRdb redid the calling of the RACE reads with MiXCR, one entry per CDR3 protein. The repertoire holds about 99,000 distinct CDR3 sequences, with approximately 13% as singletons. The sample here was whole blood, taken in connection with sensitization to the hapten diphenylcyclopropenone (DPC). These receptors were taken from a woman aged 40 to 50 with alopecia areata. Some clones in this sample may be carry-over from other donors' samples. The CDR3 runs from the conserved cysteine through the conserved F or W. The order of the fields is clone size, J gene, D gene, V gene, CDR3 protein, CDR3 DNA. D genes are given only for firm matches. Clone size is not always given. Where it is, it says once, few, many or a class for expanded clones.

clone_size: .; j_call: TRBJ1-3; d_call: .; v_call: TRBV20-1; cdr3_aa: CSARDGGPGNTIYF; cdr3_nt: TGCAGTGCTAGAGATGGGGGGCCTGGAAACACCATATATTTT
clone_size: .; j_call: TRBJ1-3; d_call: .; v_call: TRBV28; cdr3_aa: CASISGNTIYF; cdr3_nt: TGTGCCTCCATTTCTGGAAACACCATATATTTT
clone_size: many; j_call: TRBJ1-3; d_call: TRBD1; v_call: TRBV28; cdr3_aa: CASSRDRRVVNTIYF; cdr3_nt: TGTGCCAGCAGTCGGGACAGGCGGGTAGTGAACACCATATATTTT
clone_size: .; j_call: TRBJ2-2; d_call: .; v_call: TRBV7-2; cdr3_aa: CASSSRTDTGELFF; cdr3_nt: TGTGCCAGCAGCTCAAGGACAGACACCGGGGAGCTGTTTTTT
clone_size: many; j_call: TRBJ1-1; d_call: TRBD1; v_call: TRBV6-6; cdr3_aa: CASSSQGAHGAEAFF; cdr3_nt: TGTGCCAGCAGTTCACAGGGGGCGCATGGAGCTGAAGCTTTCTTT
clone_size: many; j_call: TRBJ2-3; d_call: TRBD1; v_call: TRBV10-3; cdr3_aa: CAIRERTGVPDTQYF; cdr3_nt: TGTGCCATCAGGGAGAGGACAGGGGTTCCAGATACGCAGTATTTT
clone_size: .; j_call: TRBJ2-4; d_call: TRBD2; v_call: TRBV18; cdr3_aa: CASSPGGLATAKNIQYF; cdr3_nt: TGTGCCAGCTCACCGGGGGGACTAGCAACGGCCAAAAACATTCAGTACTTC
clone_size: many; j_call: TRBJ2-7; d_call: TRBD2; v_call: TRBV5-1; cdr3_aa: CASSLEGTSGSRF; cdr3_nt: TGCGCCAGCAGCTTGGAAGGGACTAGCGGGAGCCGATTC
clone_size: .; j_call: TRBJ2-3; d_call: .; v_call: TRBV29-1; cdr3_aa: CSVRGTDTQYF; cdr3_nt: TGCAGCGTTCGCGGCACAGATACGCAGTATTTT
clone_size: .; j_call: TRBJ2-2; d_call: .; v_call: TRBV7-2; cdr3_aa: CASSRSRARWAGELFF; cdr3_nt: TGTGCCAGCAGCCGCTCACGGGCCAGGTGGGCCGGGGAGCTGTTTTTT
clone_size: few; j_call: TRBJ1-1; d_call: .; v_call: TRBV28; cdr3_aa: CASSLPITEAFF; cdr3_nt: TGTGCCAGCAGTTTACCGATCACTGAAGCTTTCTTT
clone_size: .; j_call: TRBJ2-5; d_call: TRBD1; v_call: TRBV3-1; cdr3_aa: CASSQGLDRGAFRRETQYF; cdr3_nt: TGTGCCAGCAGCCAAGGCCTGGACAGGGGTGCTTTTCGGAGGGAGACCCAGTACTTC
clone_size: many; j_call: TRBJ2-7; d_call: TRBD2; v_call: TRBV29-1; cdr3_aa: CSVTSGSSEQYF; cdr3_nt: TGCAGCGTAACTAGCGGGAGTTCCGAGCAGTACTTC
clone_size: .; j_call: TRBJ2-1; d_call: TRBD2; v_call: TRBV7-8; cdr3_aa: CASSFTSVWNEQFF; cdr3_nt: TGTGCCAGCAGCTTTACTAGCGTTTGGAATGAGCAGTTCTTC
clone_size: many; j_call: TRBJ1-5; d_call: TRBD1; v_call: TRBV6-2/TRBV6-3; cdr3_aa: CASNTGGRNQPQHF; cdr3_nt: TGTGCCAGCAACACAGGGGGTAGGAATCAGCCCCAGCATTTT
clone_size: .; j_call: TRBJ2-3; d_call: .; v_call: TRBV9; cdr3_aa: CASSVSVSTDTQYF; cdr3_nt: TGTGCCAGCAGCGTAAGTGTTAGCACAGATACGCAGTATTTT
clone_size: .; j_call: TRBJ1-1; d_call: .; v_call: TRBV6-6; cdr3_aa: CASSYSVVRAMNTEAFF; cdr3_nt: TGTGCCAGCAGTTACTCGGTCGTAAGGGCCATGAACACTGAAGCTTTCTTT
clone_size: .; j_call: TRBJ2-3; d_call: .; v_call: TRBV11-3; cdr3_aa: CASSISQSTDTQYF; cdr3_nt: TGTGCCAGCAGCATTTCACAGTCCACAGATACGCAGTATTTT
clone_size: few; j_call: TRBJ2-1; d_call: TRBD1; v_call: TRBV28; cdr3_aa: CASSFNLGTAHNEQFF; cdr3_nt: TGTGCCAGCAGTTTCAATCTTGGGACAGCCCACAATGAGCAGTTCTTC
clone_size: many; j_call: TRBJ2-2; d_call: TRBD1; v_call: TRBV7-2; cdr3_aa: CASSPRQGALTGELFF; cdr3_nt: TGTGCCAGCAGCCCAAGACAGGGGGCACTTACCGGGGAGCTGTTTTTT
clone_size: many; j_call: TRBJ2-3; d_call: TRBD2; v_call: TRBV4-1; cdr3_aa: CASSQPGLAGGLPRTTDTQYF; cdr3_nt: TGCGCCAGCAGCCAGCCCGGACTAGCGGGAGGGCTCCCCCGAACAACAGATACGCAGTATTTT
clone_size: .; j_call: TRBJ1-2; d_call: .; v_call: TRBV6-5; cdr3_aa: CASSPEGGGPYGYTF; cdr3_nt: TGTGCCAGCAGCCCAGAAGGCGGCGGACCTTATGGCTACACCTTC